This T cell receptor (beta chain) was identified during a study of T cell responses to AZD1222 COVID-19 vaccine. General study results and limits: At study baseline, merely six AZD1222 recipients were seropositive.

Data came from immunoSEQ multiplex PCR; TCRdb stores just in-frame clones and leaves some out. Seen here are 100,000 to 130,000 clones, about 86% observed once, and the top ten hold 3.3%. Germline CDR1 SEHNR, CDR2 FQNEAQ (reference sequence). Trimming cost V 3 bases and J 0 bases, with 9 bases left between them. There are 15 residues in the CDR3. As for this clone: Its antigen is still unknown.

This receptor was obtained from an adult in good health. This sample comprised peripheral blood, obtained on day 0 of AZD1222 vaccination. The J gene is TRBJ1-3, the V gene TRBV7-9, with D perhaps matching TRBD1 (5 bases). Written as DNA, the CDR3 is TGTGCCAGCAGCTTGAGCGGGGCCTCTGGAAACACCATATATTTT. Its protein product is CASSLSGASGNTIYF. Drawing the rest from reference TRBV7-9 and TRBJ1-3, the complete variable domain is DTGVSQNPRHKITKRGQNVTFRCDPISEHNRLYWYRQTLGQGPEFLTYFQNEAQLEKSRLLSDRFSAERPKGSFSTLEIQRTEQGDSAMYLCASSLSGASGNTIYFGEGSWLTVV.